This T cell receptor beta chain was obtained from a study of neurological immune-mediated disorders. One entry per CDR3 protein results from TCRdb running MiXCR on the 5' RACE reads. The table records fewer than 75,000 distinct CDR3 sequences, about 3.4% of them present only once. Between the trimmed V and J ends, which lost 0 bases and 5 bases, there was a span of 5 bases. CDR3 length: 13 residues. The germline CDR1 and CDR2 sequences are SGHRS and YFSETQ. This clonotype was detected ten times or more. The sample consisted of PBMCs. The chain has TRBV5-1 and TRBJ1-4; D not resolved. This clonotype originated in a man aged 35-49 years with multiple sclerosis. The CDR3 coding sequence is TGCGCCAGCAGCTTGGCGACAAATGAAAAACTGTTTTTT. This gives the protein CASSLATNEKLFF.